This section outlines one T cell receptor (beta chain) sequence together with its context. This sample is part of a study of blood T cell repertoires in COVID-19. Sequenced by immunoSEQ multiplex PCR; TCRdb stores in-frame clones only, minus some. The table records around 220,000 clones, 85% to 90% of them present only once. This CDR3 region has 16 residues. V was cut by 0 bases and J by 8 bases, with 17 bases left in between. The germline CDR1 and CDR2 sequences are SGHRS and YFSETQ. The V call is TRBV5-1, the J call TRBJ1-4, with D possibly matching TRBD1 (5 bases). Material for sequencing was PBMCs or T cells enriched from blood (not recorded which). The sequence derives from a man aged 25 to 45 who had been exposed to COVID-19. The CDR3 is CASSLGTYRTQEKLFF. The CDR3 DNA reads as TGCGCCAGCAGCTTGGGAACTTATCGGACACAAGAAAAACTGTTTTTT.